This TCR beta chain was recovered during a study of blood T cell repertoires in COVID-19. For the study at large: Whether acute or convalescent, the COVID-19 samples came from the United States, Italy and Spain.

In the authors' methods: Amplification of reference gene primers provided the estimated nucleated cell counts. This table comes from immunoSEQ multiplex PCR, and its TCRdb copy is limited to in-frame clones, with some not included. V, J and clone size derive from that table, while D and trimming were established from the DNA sequence. This table has just under 65,000 clones, around 83% appearing once. There are 15 residues in the CDR3. V was cut by 5 bases and J by 3 bases, with 16 bases left in between. Germline assignment: CDR1 MDHEN and CDR2 SYDVKM. This receptor was obtained from a human donor in a cohort sampled during active COVID-19. The chain employs TRBV28 and TRBJ1-1; TRBD1 is a possible D gene (6 bases). Sequenced sample: peripheral blood. The CDR3 loop is CASSTLGGGYTEAFF. CDR3 nucleotides: TGTGCCAGCAGTACATTGGGGGGGGGCTACACTGAAGCTTTCTTT.